This T cell receptor beta chain stems from a study of blood T cells in healthy people across ages. The study, taken as a whole, reports: The study found more naive CD4+ cells and higher diversity in long-lived than aged donors. Underestimates were what the diversity estimates from one million T cells were considered to be. A strong correlation was found between TCR beta diversity and the percentage of naive T cells.

Trimming took 5 bases from V and 9 from J; bases not matched to a gene: 4. The V gene's germline CDR1 is SEHNR and CDR2 FQNEAQ (reference sequence). This CDR3 contains 13 residues. As to this clonotype: The antigen remains unidentified.

Next came a second PCR, run for about 7 to 12 cycles, which used a sample-barcoded 5' primer along with a J-beta primer mix. Each cDNA was tagged by a template-switch adaptor containing 12 random nucleotides. TCRdb re-derived calls from the 5' RACE reads in MiXCR, one entry per CDR3 protein. Of roughly 680,000 distinct CDR3 sequences listed, roughly half are singletons. Specimen: blood. The chain employs TRBV7-9 and TRBJ1-6; 7 nucleotides line up with TRBD1. The receptor comes from a woman of 80 years or more in good health. CDR3 sequence reads: CASSTYRGSPLHF. The CDR3 DNA sequence: TGTGCCAGCAGCACTTACAGGGGTTCACCCCTCCACTTT.